These T cell receptor beta chains were read from a single sample in a study of blood T cells in healthy people across ages. TCRdb re-called the 5' RACE reads through MiXCR, storing one row per CDR3 protein. The repertoire holds under 850,000 distinct CDR3 sequences, with roughly 35% as singletons. Sequenced sample: blood. These receptors were obtained from a man younger than 35 in good health. The CDR3 runs from the conserved cysteine through the conserved F or W. A D gene is named only where the DNA matches it firmly. Rows give clone size only sometimes, using once, few, many, or a class for an expanded clone.

CDR3: CASSQEGKTDTQYF; DNA: TGTGCCAGCAGCCAAGAAGGGAAAACAGATACGCAGTATTTT; V: TRBV3-1; J: TRBJ2-3; size: many; D: .
CDR3: CASSQSDYGYTF; DNA: TGCGCCAGCAGCCAGTCGGATTATGGCTACACCTTC; V: TRBV4-3; J: TRBJ1-2; size: .; D: .
CDR3: CASRTGQEDTDTQYF; DNA: TGTGCCAGCAGGACCGGACAGGAGGACACAGATACGCAGTATTTT; V: TRBV28; J: TRBJ2-3; size: many; D: TRBD1
CDR3: CASTGSNQPQHF; DNA: TGTGCCTCAACAGGTAGCAATCAGCCCCAGCATTTT; V: TRBV6-1; J: TRBJ1-5; size: .; D: .
CDR3: CASSASHRGRTDTQYF; DNA: TGTGCCAGCAGTGCCTCCCACAGGGGCCGCACAGATACGCAGTATTTT; V: TRBV27; J: TRBJ2-3; size: .; D: TRBD1
CDR3: CASSSDIRDRGTQFYNEQFF; DNA: TGCGCCAGCAGCTCTGACATCCGGGACAGGGGGACACAATTCTACAATGAGCAGTTCTTC; V: TRBV5-1; J: TRBJ2-1; size: .; D: TRBD1
CDR3: CASSLPGGTQYF; DNA: TGTGCCAGCAGCCTCCCAGGTGGGACCCAGTACTTC; V: TRBV7-2; J: TRBJ2-5; size: once; D: .
CDR3: CSARGTGAQPQHF; DNA: TGCAGTGCTAGAGGGACAGGGGCTCAGCCCCAGCATTTT; V: TRBV20-1; J: TRBJ1-5; size: many; D: TRBD1
CDR3: CASSQVLAANYGYTF; DNA: TGTGCCAGCAGCCAAGTTCTAGCGGCGAACTATGGCTACACCTTC; V: TRBV4-2; J: TRBJ1-2; size: .; D: .
CDR3: CASRGDVGEQYF; DNA: TGTGCCAGCAGGGGAGATGTGGGGGAGCAGTACTTC; V: TRBV2; J: TRBJ2-5; size: .; D: .
CDR3: CSPRLTGATADTQYF; DNA: TGCAGTCCTCGTCTAACGGGGGCAACCGCAGATACGCAGTATTTT; V: TRBV20-1; J: TRBJ2-3; size: .; D: .
CDR3: CASSFPGTDTQYF; DNA: TGTGCCAGCAGCTTCCCGGGAACAGATACGCAGTATTTT; V: TRBV7-2; J: TRBJ2-3; size: many; D: .
CDR3: CASSRQWDETQYF; DNA: TGCGCCAGCAGCCGTCAATGGGACGAGACCCAGTACTTC; V: TRBV4-3; J: TRBJ2-5; size: many; D: .
CDR3: CSARDRTTNTEAFF; DNA: TGCAGTGCTAGAGACAGGACAACGAACACTGAAGCTTTCTTT; V: TRBV20-1; J: TRBJ1-1; size: .; D: .
CDR3: CASSLKGWEGLDTEAFF; DNA: TGTGCCAGCAGCTTAAAAGGATGGGAGGGGTTAGACACTGAAGCTTTCTTT; V: TRBV7-3; J: TRBJ1-1; size: few; D: .
CDR3: CASSLEAMVGIGAEQYF; DNA: TGTGCCAGCAGTTTAGAGGCTATGGTAGGGATCGGCGCCGAGCAGTACTTC; V: TRBV27; J: TRBJ2-7; size: few; D: .
CDR3: CASSEFGLAGGRYNEQFF; DNA: TGTGCCAGCAGTGAATTTGGGCTAGCGGGGGGAAGGTACAATGAGCAGTTCTTC; V: TRBV6-1; J: TRBJ2-1; size: .; D: TRBD2
CDR3: CASSSFVQPQHF; DNA: TGTGCCAGCAGCAGCTTCGTGCAGCCCCAGCATTTT; V: TRBV6-6; J: TRBJ1-5; size: .; D: .
CDR3: CASTLGATNEKLFF; DNA: TGTGCCAGCACCCTAGGGGCAACTAATGAAAAACTGTTTTTT; V: TRBV12-3/TRBV12-4; J: TRBJ1-4; size: .; D: .
CDR3: CSAPPGGYKNGYTF; DNA: TGCAGTGCACCTCCCGGGGGCTATAAGAATGGCTACACCTTC; V: TRBV20-1; J: TRBJ1-2; size: many; D: .
CDR3: CASSSPWKGGTEAFF; DNA: TGTGCCAGCAGTTCCCCCTGGAAAGGTGGGACTGAAGCTTTCTTT; V: TRBV28; J: TRBJ1-1; size: once; D: .
CDR3: CASSPGTSGVETQYF; DNA: TGTGCCAGCAGTCCCGGGACTAGCGGGGTGGAGACCCAGTACTTC; V: TRBV27; J: TRBJ2-5; size: .; D: TRBD2
CDR3: CASSPDRAHKNIQYF; DNA: TGTGCCAGCAGCCCGGACAGGGCCCACAAAAACATTCAGTACTTC; V: TRBV7-2; J: TRBJ2-4; size: .; D: TRBD1
CDR3: CASSSTPLGLTQYF; DNA: TGTGCCAGCAGCTCAACCCCGCTCGGACTTACGCAGTATTTT; V: TRBV7-2; J: TRBJ2-3; size: many; D: .
CDR3: CASSLKDRRETQYF; DNA: TGTGCCAGCAGCTTAAAGGACAGACGAGAGACCCAGTACTTC; V: TRBV7-9; J: TRBJ2-5; size: .; D: .
CDR3: CAGSSLAYEQFF; DNA: TGTGCCGGCAGCTCCCTAGCGTATGAGCAGTTCTTC; V: TRBV7-2; J: TRBJ2-1; size: once; D: .
CDR3: CASRRLAGANTGELFF; DNA: TGTGCCAGCAGACGACTAGCGGGGGCCAACACCGGGGAGCTGTTTTTT; V: TRBV27; J: TRBJ2-2; size: .; D: TRBD2
CDR3: CASSLEFTLGVTSYGYTF; DNA: TGTGCCAGCAGCTTGGAATTCACGTTGGGCGTAACATCCTATGGCTACACCTTC; V: TRBV5-6; J: TRBJ1-2; size: .; D: .
CDR3: CASSLAPRGDEKLFF; DNA: TGTGCCAGCAGCTTAGCCCCAAGGGGTGATGAAAAACTGTTTTTT; V: TRBV7-8; J: TRBJ1-4; size: .; D: .
CDR3: CASRPPGLRGDEQFF; DNA: TGCGCCAGCAGACCTCCGGGCCTTAGGGGCGATGAGCAGTTCTTC; V: TRBV5-1; J: TRBJ2-1; size: few; D: .
CDR3: CASGLAWDEVYGYTF; DNA: TGTGCCAGCGGCTTAGCGTGGGACGAGGTCTATGGCTACACCTTC; V: TRBV7-2; J: TRBJ1-2; size: .; D: .
CDR3: CASSYSGYTYNEQFF; DNA: TGTGCCAGCAGTTACAGCGGCTACACCTACAATGAGCAGTTCTTC; V: TRBV6-2/TRBV6-3; J: TRBJ2-1; size: few; D: .
CDR3: CASSFDRTSNEQFF; DNA: TGTGCCAGCAGTTTTGACCGGACCAGCAATGAGCAGTTCTTC; V: TRBV6-6; J: TRBJ2-1; size: few; D: .
CDR3: CASTINGGLGTEAFF; DNA: TGTGCCAGCACCATTAATGGGGGGCTGGGGACTGAAGCTTTCTTT; V: TRBV7-3; J: TRBJ1-1; size: .; D: .
CDR3: CASSTPGGYGYTF; DNA: TGTGCCAGCAGCACGCCTGGGGGGTATGGCTACACCTTC; V: TRBV7-9; J: TRBJ1-2; size: .; D: .
CDR3: CASSQQEGNQPQHF; DNA: TGCGCCAGCAGCCAACAGGAGGGCAATCAGCCCCAGCATTTT; V: TRBV4-3; J: TRBJ1-5; size: .; D: .
CDR3: CASSQGTQYF; DNA: TGTGCCAGCAGCCAAGGAACCCAGTACTTC; V: TRBV3-1; J: TRBJ2-5; size: .; D: .
CDR3: CASSFLRTGAIPRDEQFF; DNA: TGTGCCAGCAGTTTTCTAAGGACAGGTGCGATTCCGCGCGATGAGCAGTTCTTC; V: TRBV27; J: TRBJ2-1; size: few; D: TRBD1
CDR3: CASSLFGERTDTQYF; DNA: TGTGCCAGCAGCCTTTTTGGAGAGCGCACAGATACGCAGTATTTT; V: TRBV12-3/TRBV12-4; J: TRBJ2-3; size: .; D: .
CDR3: CATSEFLTATSTDTQYF; DNA: TGTGCCACCAGTGAGTTCTTGACAGCAACGAGCACAGATACGCAGTATTTT; V: TRBV24-1; J: TRBJ2-3; size: few; D: .
CDR3: CASSVDGQDNQPQHF; DNA: TGTGCCAGCAGCGTAGATGGACAGGACAATCAGCCCCAGCATTTT; V: TRBV9; J: TRBJ1-5; size: few; D: TRBD1
CDR3: CASSQDWTDTEAFF; DNA: TGCGCCAGCAGCCAAGATTGGACAGACACTGAAGCTTTCTTT; V: TRBV4-1; J: TRBJ1-1; size: few; D: .
CDR3: CASSLTWSPGETQYF; DNA: TGTGCCAGCAGCTTAACGTGGAGTCCAGGAGAGACCCAGTACTTC; V: TRBV7-3; J: TRBJ2-5; size: few; D: .
CDR3: CASSQDLWASGQNIQYF; DNA: TGCGCCAGCAGCCAAGATTTGTGGGCTAGCGGACAAAACATTCAGTACTTC; V: TRBV4-3; J: TRBJ2-4; size: many; D: TRBD2
CDR3: CASIPRAGGADTQYF; DNA: TGTGCCAGCATTCCTCGGGCAGGTGGAGCAGATACGCAGTATTTT; V: TRBV12-3/TRBV12-4; J: TRBJ2-3; size: many; D: .
CDR3: CASSLAAGANQPQHF; DNA: TGTGCCAGCAGCTTAGCCGCGGGGGCTAATCAGCCCCAGCATTTT; V: TRBV7-9; J: TRBJ1-5; size: .; D: .
CDR3: CASRTGGGRRGYTF; DNA: TGTGCCAGCAGAACCGGGGGGGGCAGGAGGGGCTACACCTTC; V: TRBV2; J: TRBJ1-2; size: .; D: .